A single sample gave rise to the 18 T cell receptor beta chains below, sequenced in a study of Graves' ophthalmopathy and Graves' hyperthyroidism. Researchers took RNA transcripts and amplified TCR beta CDR3 regions from them. The library came from an HTBI-primed first-round RT-PCR and a second-round multiplex PCR. TCRdb passed the multiplex PCR reads through MiXCR, listing each CDR3 protein once. Here the sample spans over 150,000 distinct CDR3 sequences, more than 30% being singletons. Sequenced material: peripheral blood. The receptors stem from a woman in her thirties or forties with Graves' ophthalmopathy.

The CDR3 nucleotides are TGTGCCACGCACCCGGGACAGGGCTTTAGCAATCAGCCCCAGCATTTT. Translating it yields CATHPGQGFSNQPQHF. The chain uses TRBV28 and TRBJ1-5; 9 bases match TRBD1. After removal of 10 bases from V and 0 bases from J, the junction contained 10 bases not matched to a gene. There are 16 residues in the CDR3. Germline V lookup: CDR1 MDHEN, CDR2 SYDVKM.

In its sample, this clonotype was seen many times. The genes are TRBV14 and TRBJ2-5; possibly TRBD2 for D (5 bases). Trimming took off 4 bases at V and 1 base at J, with 7 bases between the two ends. The CDR3 has 13 amino acids. The germline CDR1 and CDR2 sequences are SGHDN and FVKESK. DNA for the CDR3: TGTGCCAGCAGCCCGGACTTCCAAGAGACCCAGTACTTC. This encodes CASSPDFQETQYF.

In its sample, this clonotype was seen many times. CDR3 in DNA: TGTGCCAGCACCGCCTTGGGGGGGCCTGACACTGAAGCTTTCTTT. Its protein is CASTALGGPDTEAFF. The chain is built from TRBV6-1 and TRBJ1-1; possible D gene TRBD1, 6 bases. The V end was cut by 7 bases, the J end by 3 bases, with 18 bases between. From germline, CDR1 is MNHNS and CDR2 SASEGT. CDR3 length: 15 residues.

This clonotype appeared many times. V is TRBV30 and J is TRBJ1-2; TRBD1 aligns across 7 bases. The V and J ends lost 3 bases and 0 bases, in that order; junction bases with no gene match: 10. CDR3 length: 16 residues. The germline gives CDR1 GTSNPN, CDR2 SVGIG (reference sequence). The CDR3 nucleotides are TGTGCCTGGAGGTTAATCCGGGACAGAGCTAACTATGGCTACACCTTC. Amino acid sequence: CAWRLIRDRANYGYTF. Based on the CDR3 plus reference TRBV30 and TRBJ1-2, the full variable domain is SQTIHQWPATLVQPVGSPLSLECTVEGTSNPNLYWYRQAAGRGLQLLFYSVGIGQISSEVPQNLSASRPQDRQFILSSKKLLLSDSGFYLCAWRLIRDRANYGYTFGSGTRLTVV.

This clonotype appeared many times. CDR3 sequence reads: CASSLRWEGHGSNTEAFF. In DNA form, the CDR3 reads TGCGCCAGCAGCTTGCGTTGGGAGGGGCATGGGTCGAACACTGAAGCTTTCTTT. The J gene is TRBJ1-1, the V gene TRBV5-1; tentatively, D is TRBD1 (5 bases). The CDR3 length is 18 residues. The V end lost 1 base, the J end lost 1 base, and 20 bases lay between the germline ends. Germline CDR1 SGHRS, CDR2 YFSETQ.

This clonotype has a count of ten or more. The chain combines TRBV7-8 with TRBJ1-1; D not resolved. Germline-derived CDR1 and CDR2 are SGHVS and FQNEAQ. There are 14 residues in the CDR3. Between the trimmed V and J ends, which lost 5 bases and 1 base, there was a span of 11 bases. CDR3 region: CASSTQETNTEAFF. CDR3 nucleotide sequence: TGTGCCAGCAGCACCCAGGAAACGAACACTGAAGCTTTCTTT.

This clonotype was picked up many times. This chain connects TRBV6-5 to TRBJ1-2, with 7 bases that match TRBD1. The CDR3 totals 15 residues. The junction had 13 bases not matched to a gene; V was cut back by 5 bases and J by 7 bases. The germline V gene encodes CDR1 MNHEY and CDR2 SVGAGI. CDR3 in amino acids: CASSPSTGHTGGYTF. The CDR3 bases are TGTGCCAGCAGTCCCTCGACAGGGCATACCGGTGGCTACACCTTC.

The sample holds many counts of this clonotype. The chain combines TRBV5-1 with TRBJ1-1; D unclear. Trimming took 6 bases from V and 1 from J, leaving 13 bases between them. Germline V gene data show CDR1 as SGHRS and CDR2 as YFSETQ. The CDR3 spans 14 residues. DNA of the CDR3: TGCGCCAGCAACCGGGCGGGCGGGAACACTGAAGCTTTCTTT. Amino acid sequence: CASNRAGGNTEAFF.

Many counts were recorded for this clonotype. This sequence joins TRBV2 and TRBJ1-5; D is uncertain. This CDR3 region has 13 residues. Germline values: CDR1 SNHLY, CDR2 FYNNEI. V gave up 6 bases and J gave up 6 bases, with 12 bases separating them. CDR3 coding DNA: TGTGCCAGCAGGCGAACGAGTTCTCAGCCCCAGCATTTT. It is translated as CASRRTSSQPQHF.

This clonotype was picked up many times. This rearrangement joins TRBV6-2 or TRBV6-3 to TRBJ1-5; D not certain. The CDR3 has 13 amino acids. CDR1 MNHEY and CDR2 SVGEGT come from the germline V gene. The V end was cut by 7 bases, the J end by 3 bases, with 10 bases between. CDR3 in DNA: TGTGCCAGCATGTACGGGTCCAATCAGCCCCAGCATTTT. Amino acid sequence: CASMYGSNQPQHF.

This CDR3 is CASKAGAGRETQYF. The CDR3 coding sequence is TGTGCCAGCAAGGCTGGCGCAGGTCGGGAGACCCAGTACTTC. This sequence joins TRBV12-3 or TRBV12-4 and TRBJ2-5, with D hard to call. The length of the CDR3 is 14 residues. Trimming took off 7 bases at V and 5 bases at J, with 17 bases between the two ends.

The chain couples TRBV12-3 or TRBV12-4 to TRBJ2-4; D remains ambiguous. V shed 5 bases and J shed 9 bases, with 8 bases lying between them. This CDR3 spans 11 amino acids. CDR3 loop: CASSTWGIQYF. The CDR3 coding sequence is TGTGCCAGCAGTACCTGGGGCATTCAGTACTTC.

This clonotype counts as medium-sized. This chain joins TRBV12-3 or TRBV12-4 and TRBJ2-5; D perhaps matches TRBD1 (5 bases). V lost 3 bases and J lost 7, with 12 bases in between. The CDR3 runs 13 residues. The CDR3 reads CASSFGREGTQYF. The CDR3 DNA is TGTGCCAGCAGTTTTGGCAGGGAAGGGACCCAGTACTTC.

This clonotype was seen at least ten times. V gene TRBV6-5 combines with J gene TRBJ1-2; TRBD1 is a possible D gene (5 bases). The CDR3 spans 14 residues. V lost 5 bases to trimming and J lost 4 bases, with 14 bases between them. Per the germline V gene, CDR1 is MNHEY and CDR2 is SVGAGI. The CDR3 protein is CASSLGLGAYGYTF. CDR3 nucleotide sequence: TGTGCCAGCAGTCTGGGACTGGGAGCCTATGGCTACACCTTC.

V gene TRBV20-1 combines with J gene TRBJ1-5; TRBD1 is a possible D gene (5 bases). V lost 6 bases and J lost 2, with 11 bases in between. This CDR3 has 13 residues. Germline V gene data show CDR1 as DFQATT and CDR2 as SNEGSKA (reference sequence). The CDR3: CSARTGGNQPQHF. The CDR3 DNA follows: TGCAGTGCCAGGACGGGGGGCAATCAGCCCCAGCATTTT.

This clonotype appeared many times. One junction end does not reproduce the germline sequence, and a read error may be involved. The chain employs TRBV18 and TRBJ2-7, with D perhaps matching TRBD1 (6 bases). This CDR3 contains 15 residues. Germline V gives CDR1 KGHSH, CDR2 LQKENI. CDR3 sequence: CANSKTRTEPYEQYF. Here the CDR3 DNA reads TGTGCCAACTCAAAAACAAGGACAGAGCCCTACGAGCAGTACTTC.

The chain is built from TRBV6-1 and TRBJ1-2; 9 bases align to TRBD1. After removal of 5 bases from V and 4 bases from J, the junction contained 8 bases not matched to a gene. The CDR3 loop spans 15 amino acids. CDR1 is MNHNS, CDR2 SASEGT, per germline. CDR3 sequence: CASSPQGQGVYGYTF. CDR3 bases: TGTGCCAGCAGTCCCCAGGGACAGGGAGTCTATGGCTACACCTTC.

This clonotype has a count of ten or more. The J gene is TRBJ2-5, the V gene TRBV6-1; 8 nucleotides agree with TRBD2. The CDR3 has 15 residues. Trimming cost V 6 bases and J 1 base; bases outside gene matches: 7. CDR1 is MNHNS, CDR2 SASEGT, per germline. DNA for the CDR3: TGTGCCAGCAGCTGGCGGGGGGCCCCCCAAGAGACCCAGTACTTC. Translating it yields CASSWRGAPQETQYF.